This passage covers 25 T cell receptor beta chains from one sample sequenced in a study of OX40 agonist ivuxolimab in advanced cancers. The method was immunoSEQ multiplex PCR; TCRdb's version includes in-frame clones alone and lacks a portion of them. The table shows more than 55,000 clones, with around 85% occurring only once. The sample here was CD4+ or CD8+ T cells sorted from blood, taken in a trial of the OX40 agonist ivuxolimab. Receptor source: an adult with an advanced solid tumor such as melanoma, head and neck, liver or kidney cancer.

This chain connects TRBV30 to TRBJ1-2; 10 positions match TRBD1. Germline CDR1 and CDR2: GTSNPN and SVGIG (reference sequence). This CDR3 is 13 amino acids long. Trimming at V came to 3 bases and at J to 5 bases, leaving 3 bases not matched to a gene. Here the CDR3 reads CAWRGTGEYGYTF. The CDR3 DNA follows: TGTGCCTGGAGGGGGACAGGGGAGTATGGCTACACCTTC.

The chain combines TRBV4-2 with TRBJ1-1, with 9 bases that match TRBD1. Germline CDR1 reads LGHNA; CDR2 reads YNFKEQ. This CDR3 is 17 amino acids long. V was pared by 4 bases and J by 0 bases, with 9 bases of the junction left unmatched. CDR3 residues: CASSLHGDRDLNTEAFF. Here the CDR3 DNA reads TGTGCCAGCAGCCTCCACGGGGACAGGGATCTGAACACTGAAGCTTTCTTT.

CDR3 residues: CASSYYGGGNNEQFF. The CDR3 region has the DNA TGTGCCAGCAGTTACTACGGCGGGGGGAACAATGAGCAGTTCTTC. The rearrangement links TRBV6-5 to TRBJ2-1, with 8 bases matching TRBD2. The J segment lost 5 bases and the V segment lost 1 base, leaving 4 bases of the junction unmatched. CDR3 size: 15 residues. Germline V gene lookup returns CDR1 MNHEY and CDR2 SVGAGI.

V gene TRBV20-1 combines with J gene TRBJ1-1, with D perhaps TRBD1 (5 bases). Trimming took off 6 bases at V and 1 base at J, with 6 bases between the two ends. The CDR3 spans 11 residues. From germline, CDR1 is DFQATT and CDR2 SNEGSKA (reference sequence). The CDR3 loop is CSAGGNTEAFF. The CDR3 DNA reads TGCAGTGCCGGGGGGAACACTGAAGCTTTCTTT.

This clone has only a few counts. The CDR3 reads CASSISGGSTEAFF. As DNA, the CDR3 is TGTGCCAGCAGTATTTCCGGGGGTAGCACTGAAGCTTTCTTT. The gene calls are TRBV6-6 and TRBJ1-1; maybe TRBD1 (5 bases). V lost 5 bases, J lost 4 bases, and 14 bases lay in between. Germline loops: CDR1 MNHNY, CDR2 SVGAGI (reference sequence). This CDR3 is 14 amino acids long.

The rearrangement uses TRBV2 and TRBJ2-5; D tentatively fits TRBD1 or TRBD2 (6 bases each). The J call may not be correct, given that the DNA end is closer to TRBJ2-7. This CDR3 has 13 residues. The germline CDR1 and CDR2 sequences are SNHLY and FYNNEI. The DNA for the CDR3 is TGTGCCAGCAGTCGGGGGCAAACGTACGAGCAGTACTTC. Translation: CASSRGQTYEQYF.

The chain is built from TRBV5-4 and TRBJ2-4; no definite D call. This CDR3 is 14 amino acids long. Germline CDR1 SGHNT, CDR2 YYREEE (reference sequence). Trimming pared 4 bases from V and 0 bases from J, leaving 8 bases between. CDR3 protein: CASSQALAKNIQYF. DNA of the CDR3: TGTGCCAGCAGCCAGGCCCTAGCCAAAAACATTCAGTACTTC.

The chain is built from TRBV28 and TRBJ2-1; TRBD1 aligns across 7 bases. J gave up 9 bases and V 5 bases, and 13 bases lay outside the gene matches. Germline V gene lookup returns CDR1 MDHEN and CDR2 SYDVKM. The CDR3 consists of 15 residues. The CDR3 sequence: CASSVDRFVGSEQFF. CDR3 nucleotide sequence: TGTGCCAGCAGTGTGGACAGGTTCGTTGGTAGTGAGCAGTTCTTC.

This chain joins TRBV29-1 and TRBJ2-5; the match to TRBD1 covers 10 bases. The CDR3 covers 13 residues. After removal of 4 bases from V and 5 bases from J, the junction contained 4 bases not matched to a gene. The germline V gene has CDR1 SQVTM and CDR2 ANQGSEA. The CDR3 coding sequence is TGCAGCGTTGGACAGGGGGCGCGGGAGACCCAGTACTTC. It codes for CSVGQGARETQYF.

The chain joins TRBV28 to TRBJ1-5; D remains unclear. The V gene lost 8 bases and the J gene lost 0 bases, with 5 bases spanning the gap. The CDR3 is made up of 12 amino acids. Germline V gene sequence: CDR1 MDHEN, CDR2 SYDVKM. The CDR3 DNA reads as TGTGCCAGCCAGAATAGCAATCAGCCCCAGCATTTT. Translation: CASQNSNQPQHF.

The chain combines TRBV18 with TRBJ2-2; D call uncertain. This CDR3 spans 13 amino acids. V shed 3 bases and J shed 6 bases, with 8 bases lying between them. CDR1 is KGHSH and CDR2 is LQKENI in the germline V gene. The CDR3 reads CASSPLLAGELFF. As DNA, the CDR3 is TGTGCCAGCTCACCTCTACTCGCCGGGGAGCTGTTTTTT.

The rearrangement uses TRBV5-1 and TRBJ1-1; D is perhaps TRBD1 (6 bases). The length of the CDR3 is 15 residues. Germline V CDR1 and CDR2: SGHRS, YFSETQ. The ends were cut back, 0 bases at V and 4 bases at J, with 13 bases in the middle. DNA for the CDR3: TGCGCCAGCAGCTTGGGGGACACGAGGGGCACTGAAGCTTTCTTT. It yields the protein CASSLGDTRGTEAFF.

The V gene is TRBV19, the J gene TRBJ2-1; D is unclear. CDR1 and CDR2 from the germline V gene are LNHDA and SQIVND (reference sequence). Deletions cut 3 bases from V and 5 bases from J, with 17 bases between. CDR3 length equals 16 residues. CDR3 residues: CASSMLGMTKNNEQFF. The DNA of the CDR3 is TGTGCCAGTAGTATGTTAGGCATGACAAAAAACAATGAGCAGTTCTTC.

V is TRBV11-3 and J is TRBJ1-3, with TRBD1 identical over 8 bases. The CDR3 totals 14 residues. CDR1 SGHNT and CDR2 YENEEA come from the germline V gene. J gave up 0 bases and V 8 bases, and 3 bases lay outside the gene matches. This chain's CDR3 is CASGTGPSGNTIYF. CDR3 DNA: TGTGCCAGCGGGACAGGCCCCTCTGGAAACACCATATATTTT.

The chain links TRBV30 to TRBJ1-2; no reliable D call. The CDR3 loop spans 13 amino acids. Germline-derived CDR1 and CDR2 are GTSNPN and SVGIG (reference sequence). V lost 4 bases to trimming and J lost 6 bases, with 15 bases between them. CDR3 DNA: TGTGCCTGGAAAGGTGATAGCCGAGATGGCTACACCTTC. Translating gives CAWKGDSRDGYTF.

This chain links TRBV11-3 with TRBJ2-3, with D maybe TRBD2 (5 bases). Trimming shortened V by 2 bases and J by 4 bases, and 10 bases separated the two germline ends. Per the germline V gene, CDR1 is SGHNT and CDR2 is YENEEA. This CDR3 has 14 amino acids. CDR3 DNA: TGTGCCAGCAGCTTACGAGGGAGCCCAGATACGCAGTATTTT. Encoded protein: CASSLRGSPDTQYF.

The V call is TRBV5-4, the J call TRBJ2-5; weak D call: TRBD2 (6 bases). The V end was cut by 6 bases, the J end by 0 bases, with 12 bases between. Germline assignment: CDR1 SGHNT and CDR2 YYREEE (reference sequence). The CDR3 totals 14 residues. As DNA, the CDR3 is TGTGCCAGCACCGTGGGAGGCTACCAAGAGACCCAGTACTTC. Protein: CASTVGGYQETQYF. The variable domain in full, with the rest retrieved from reference TRBV5-4 and TRBJ2-5, is ETGVTQSPTHLIKTRGQQVTLRCSSQSGHNTVSWYQQALGQGPQFIFQYYREEENGRGNFPPRFSGLQFPNYSSELNVNALELDDSALYLCASTVGGYQETQYFGPGTRLLVL.

This chain links TRBV11-2 with TRBJ2-7; 9 positions agree with TRBD2. Trimming cost V 2 bases and J 3 bases; bases outside gene matches: 14. Germline values: CDR1 SGHAT, CDR2 FQNNGV. This CDR3 has 18 amino acids. CDR3 residues: CASSLPPLTSGTIYEQYF. The CDR3 nucleotides read TGTGCCAGCAGCTTACCCCCCTTGACTAGCGGAACGATCTACGAGCAGTACTTC.

The CDR3, as DNA: TGTGCCAGCAGCCCGGACAGTTGGGTATCGACACCCCTCCACTTT. It codes for CASSPDSWVSTPLHF. V gene TRBV7-2 combines with J gene TRBJ1-6, with D maybe TRBD1 (6 bases). CDR3 length equals 15 residues. V lost 5 bases to trimming and J lost 11 bases, with 19 bases between them. CDR1 is SGHTA and CDR2 is FQGNSA in the germline V gene.

The chain carries TRBV5-4 and TRBJ1-2; maybe TRBD1 (5 bases). Looked up from germline, CDR1 is SGHNT and CDR2 is YYREEE (reference sequence). This CDR3 is built from 14 residues. V was clipped by 3 bases and J by 4 bases, with 13 bases between them. This CDR3 is CASSSMTESYGYTF. As DNA, the CDR3 is TGTGCCAGCAGCTCAATGACAGAGTCCTATGGCTACACCTTC.

This clone came up once. The rearrangement links TRBV5-4 to TRBJ2-1; 12 nucleotides agree with TRBD2. The CDR3 is 15 residues long. Unmatched junction bases numbered 0, after V lost 3 bases and J lost 2 bases. Germline V gene lookup returns CDR1 SGHNT and CDR2 YYREEE (reference sequence). The CDR3 DNA sequence: TGTGCCAGCAGCTGGACTAGCGGGACCTACAATGAGCAGTTCTTC. Protein sequence: CASSWTSGTYNEQFF.

The chain uses TRBV28 and TRBJ2-1; TRBD2 is a possible D gene (5 bases). Trimming took 3 bases from V and 6 from J, leaving 15 bases between them. Looked up from germline, CDR1 is MDHEN and CDR2 is SYDVKM. The CDR3 contains 15 residues. CDR3 sequence reads: CASSFVLGSGNEQFF. The DNA of the CDR3 is TGTGCCAGCAGTTTTGTCTTAGGGAGCGGCAATGAGCAGTTCTTC. The complete variable domain, with remaining parts taken from reference TRBV28 and TRBJ2-1, reads DVKVTQSSRYLVKRTGEKVFLECVQDMDHENMFWYRQDPGLGLRLIYFSYDVKMKEKGDIPEGYSVSREKKERFSLILESASTNQTSMYLCASSFVLGSGNEQFFGPGTRLTVL.

The rearrangement links TRBV19 to TRBJ2-1; 10 positions agree with TRBD2. Germline-derived CDR1 and CDR2 are LNHDA and SQIVND (reference sequence). This CDR3 spans 16 amino acids. J was trimmed by 6 bases and V by 4 bases; bases with no gene match: 9. CDR3: CASSKSLAGIINEQFF. The CDR3, as DNA: TGTGCCAGTAGTAAGTCACTAGCGGGAATAATCAATGAGCAGTTCTTC.

The chain combines TRBV27 with TRBJ1-6; D is unresolved. The CDR3 length is 15 residues. Germline V gives CDR1 MNHEY, CDR2 SMNVEV (reference sequence). Trimming left V 6 bases short and J 0 bases short, with 9 bases between. In DNA, the CDR3 is TGTGCCAGCAGGGACGTGAGCTCCTATAATTCACCCCTCCACTTT. The encoded protein is CASRDVSSYNSPLHF.

The J gene is TRBJ2-5, the V gene TRBV2, with D hard to call. Germline CDR1 and CDR2: SNHLY and FYNNEI. This CDR3 has 13 amino acids. Between the trimmed V and J ends, which lost 3 bases and 10 bases, there was a span of 15 bases. The DNA of the CDR3 is TGTGCCAGCAGTGACGGCGGAGAATGGGACCAGTACTTC. It specifies CASSDGGEWDQYF.